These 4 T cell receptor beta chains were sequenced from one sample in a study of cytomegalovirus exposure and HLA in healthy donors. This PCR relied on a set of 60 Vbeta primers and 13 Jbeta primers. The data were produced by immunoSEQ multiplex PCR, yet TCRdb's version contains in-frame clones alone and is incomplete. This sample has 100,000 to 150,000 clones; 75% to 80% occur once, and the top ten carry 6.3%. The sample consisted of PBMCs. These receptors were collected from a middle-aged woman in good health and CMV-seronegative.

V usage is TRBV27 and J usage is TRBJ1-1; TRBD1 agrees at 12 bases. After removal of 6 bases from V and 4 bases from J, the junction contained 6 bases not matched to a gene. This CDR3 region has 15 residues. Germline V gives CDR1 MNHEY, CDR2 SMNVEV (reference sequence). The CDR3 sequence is CASRSGTGGLTEAFF. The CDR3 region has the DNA TGTGCCAGCAGATCCGGGACAGGGGGCCTCACTGAAGCTTTCTTT.

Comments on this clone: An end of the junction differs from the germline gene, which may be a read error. The CDR3 region has the DNA TGCGCCAGCAGCTTGGGACAGAACAAAAACAGTCAGTACTTC. Protein product: CASSLGQNKNSQYF. The gene calls are TRBV5-1 and TRBJ2-4; D perhaps matches TRBD1 (5 bases). CDR3 length equals 14 residues. Per germline, CDR1 SGHRS and CDR2 YFSETQ. Drawing the rest from reference TRBV5-1 and TRBJ2-4, the complete variable domain is KAGVTQTPRYLIKTRGQQVTLSCSPISGHRSVSWYQQTPGQGLQFLFEYFSETQRNKGNFPGRFSGRQFSNSRSEMNVSTLELGDSALYLCASSLGQNKNSQYFGAGTRLSVL.

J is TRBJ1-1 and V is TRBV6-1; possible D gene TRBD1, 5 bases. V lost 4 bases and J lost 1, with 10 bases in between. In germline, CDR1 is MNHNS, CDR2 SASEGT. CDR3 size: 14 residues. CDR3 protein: CASSATTANTEAFF. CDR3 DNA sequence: TGTGCCAGCAGTGCTACGACAGCGAACACTGAAGCTTTCTTT.

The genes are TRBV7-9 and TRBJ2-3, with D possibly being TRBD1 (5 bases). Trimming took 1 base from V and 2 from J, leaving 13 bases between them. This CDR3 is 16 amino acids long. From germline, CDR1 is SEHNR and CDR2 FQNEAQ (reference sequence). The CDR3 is CASSLGQGPLTDTQYF. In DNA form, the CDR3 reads TGTGCCAGCAGCTTAGGTCAGGGCCCCCTCACAGATACGCAGTATTTT.